This record covers a single T cell receptor (beta chain). The CDR3 extends over 13 amino acids. V shed 3 bases and J shed 6 bases, with 12 bases lying between them. Germline V gene sequence: CDR1 SGHAT, CDR2 FQNNGV. Per the study methods: Nucleated cell number was recorded as an estimate derived from reference gene primer amplification. The assay was immunoSEQ multiplex PCR, and TCRdb's table has in-frame clones only and misses some. That table supplies the V and J calls and clone size; D and trimming were determined from the DNA. The table shows 200,000 to 300,000 clones, with roughly 80% occurring only once. The data originate from a study of blood T cell repertoires in COVID-19. Study summary: The origin of the acute and convalescent COVID-19 samples was the United States, Italy and Spain. PBMCs, B-cell-depleted T cells, or T cells provided the cDNA or gDNA that made up the material.

This sequence was found in a woman aged 60-75 years with active or convalescent COVID-19. Sequences were obtained from peripheral blood. The chain links TRBV11-2 to TRBJ2-7, with a weak D call TRBD1 (6 bases). The CDR3 nucleotides read TGTGCCAGCAGCTTTAGTGTAGGGGGCGAGCAGTACTTC. Translation: CASSFSVGGEQYF.